What follows are 10 T cell receptor beta chains derived from one specimen sequenced in a study of blood T cells in healthy people across ages. Together with a sample-barcoded 5' primer, a J-beta primer mix was included in a second PCR lasting about 7 to 11 cycles. One entry per CDR3 protein, called by TCRdb with MiXCR from the 5' RACE reads. The repertoire holds about a million distinct CDR3 sequences, roughly 51% seen once, with about a fifth in the top ten. Sequencing used blood. The receptors originated from an older woman in good health.

This chain uses TRBV7-2 with TRBJ2-5; D assignment may be TRBD1 or TRBD2 (5 bases each). The CDR3 is 13 amino acids. Germline CDR1 SGHTA, CDR2 FQGNSA. The V gene lost 5 bases and the J gene lost 11 bases, with 18 bases spanning the gap. Written as DNA, the CDR3 is TGTGCCAGCAGCAACCGGGACGGCAATGAGCAGTACTTC. This gives the protein CASSNRDGNEQYF.

The chain uses TRBV12-3 or TRBV12-4 and TRBJ1-2, with D unresolved. V lost 1 base to trimming and J lost 6 bases, with 6 bases between them. This CDR3 has 12 amino acids. The CDR3 nucleotides read TGTGCCAGCAGTTTAGGGGTAAATGGCTACACCTTC. Translation gives CASSLGVNGYTF.

This clonotype was detected a few times. The rearrangement joins TRBV10-3 to TRBJ2-5; 7 bases agree with TRBD1. The CDR3 covers 13 residues. Germline lookup yields CDR1 ENHRY and CDR2 SYGVKD. J lost 3 bases, V lost 6 bases, and 4 bases had no gene match. CDR3 protein: CAIRRTGEETQYF. The DNA of the CDR3 is TGTGCCATCAGGCGGACAGGAGAAGAGACCCAGTACTTC.

This clonotype was seen just once. The rearrangement joins TRBV7-9 to TRBJ2-1, with TRBD2 matching 7 bases. CDR1 and CDR2 (germline): SEHNR, FQNEAQ (reference sequence). CDR3 length: 15 residues. V shed 0 bases and J 8 bases; nucleotides not matched to a gene: 7. The CDR3 DNA sequence: TGTGCCAGCAGCTTAGCTCGCGGGAGTAGTTATGAGCAGTTCTTC. Translated: CASSLARGSSYEQFF.

The chain carries TRBV7-2 and TRBJ1-5; unclear D gene. Germline V lookup: CDR1 SGHTA, CDR2 FQGNSA. Trimming removed 0 bases from V and 5 bases from J, with 5 bases in between. This CDR3 is built from 13 residues. CDR3 loop: CASSLAGYQPQHF. In DNA form, the CDR3 reads TGTGCCAGCAGCTTAGCAGGGTATCAGCCCCAGCATTTT.

The J gene is TRBJ2-7, the V gene TRBV20-1; maybe TRBD1 (5 bases). This CDR3 region has 15 residues. Germline CDR1 reads DFQATT; CDR2 reads SNEGSKA (reference sequence). V shed 5 bases and J shed 3 bases, with 20 bases lying between them. The DNA of the CDR3 is TGCAGTGCTTCTCATCGCCAGGGTTTTCACTACGAGCAGTACTTC. Translating gives CSASHRQGFHYEQYF.

This clonotype was counted a few times. V is TRBV7-9 and J is TRBJ2-3; 10 nucleotides agree with TRBD2. Germline loops: CDR1 SEHNR, CDR2 FQNEAQ (reference sequence). Trimming removed 1 base from V and 2 bases from J; junction bases left unmatched: 9. The CDR3 covers 18 residues. In nucleotides, the CDR3 is TGTGCCAGCAGCTTAGGGCTTTGGACTAGCGGAAACACAGATACGCAGTATTTT. Its translation: CASSLGLWTSGNTDTQYF.

The chain carries TRBV9 and TRBJ2-3, with 7 bases that match TRBD1. This CDR3 region has 16 residues. V was pared by 0 bases and J by 2 bases, with 6 bases of the junction left unmatched. Per the germline V gene, CDR1 is SGDLS and CDR2 is YYNGEE. In DNA, the CDR3 is TGTGCCAGCAGCGTAGGGACAGGACGAATCACAGATACGCAGTATTTT. Translated: CASSVGTGRITDTQYF.

This clonotype was picked up a small number of times. V usage is TRBV11-3 and J usage is TRBJ2-1, with TRBD1 as a possible D gene (7 bases). With 1 base removed from V and 1 base from J, the gap between germline ends came to 11 bases. CDR1 is SGHNT and CDR2 is YENEEA in the germline V gene. The CDR3 covers 16 residues. This CDR3 reads CASSLVAGGSYNEQFF. DNA of the CDR3: TGTGCCAGCAGCTTAGTGGCAGGGGGGTCCTACAATGAGCAGTTCTTC.

V gene TRBV19 combines with J gene TRBJ2-1, with 10 bases matching TRBD2. The germline gives CDR1 LNHDA, CDR2 SQIVND (reference sequence). This CDR3 has 15 residues. V lost 6 bases, J lost 5 bases, and 7 bases stayed unmatched. DNA for the CDR3: TGTGCCAGTAGCCAGTCTAGCGGGAGACACAATGAGCAGTTCTTC. Protein sequence: CASSQSSGRHNEQFF.